The entry below gives a single TCR beta chain sequence along with its context. These data are taken from a study of blood T cell repertoires in COVID-19. Produced via immunoSEQ multiplex PCR; TCRdb's table is partial and in-frame only. The repertoire holds some 450,000 clones, with around nine tenths as singletons. The CDR3 spans 13 residues. Germline assignment: CDR1 MNHEY and CDR2 SVGAGI. V lost 6 bases to trimming and J lost 3 bases, with 9 bases between them. Source material: peripheral blood. The TCR originated in a man between 18 and 29 years old with COVID-19, enrolled during active disease. The chain combines TRBV6-5 with TRBJ1-5, with a possible D match to TRBD1 (5 bases). This CDR3 reads CASSGGINQPQHF. The CDR3 coding sequence is TGTGCCAGCAGCGGGGGGATCAATCAGCCCCAGCATTTT.